This is a list of T cell receptor beta chains from one sample in a study of blood T cells in healthy people across ages. TCRdb analysed the 5' RACE reads with MiXCR anew, one entry per CDR3 protein. The data hold 780,000 or so distinct CDR3 sequences, with 56% observed a single time. The sample was blood. These TCRs come from a man in his forties in good health. Both conserved end residues are part of each CDR3. Each record gives: J gene, clone size, D gene, V gene, CDR3 DNA, CDR3 protein. The D gene is left open where the match is weak. Size is stated for part of the rows, as once, few or many counts, or as a class when the clone is expanded.

J: TRBJ1-2; size: .; D: .; V: TRBV21-1; DNA: TGTGCCAGCAGCAAAGCGGGGGCCCACCTTTATGGCTACACCTTC; CDR3: CASSKAGAHLYGYTF
J: TRBJ2-6; size: .; D: TRBD1; V: TRBV28; DNA: TGTGCCAGCGTCAGCGGTACAGGGGTGGTTGGCTCTGGGGCCAACGTCCTGACTTTC; CDR3: CASVSGTGVVGSGANVLTF
J: TRBJ2-5; size: many; D: .; V: TRBV4-1; DNA: TGCGCCAGCAGCCAATTCCAGGGTCAAGAGACCCAGTACTTC; CDR3: CASSQFQGQETQYF
J: TRBJ2-7; size: few; D: .; V: TRBV27; DNA: TGTGCCAGCAGTTTCCCGGACCGCCTGAACTCCTACAATGAGCAGTACTTC; CDR3: CASSFPDRLNSYNEQYF
J: TRBJ2-3; size: .; D: TRBD2; V: TRBV9; DNA: TGTGCCAGCAGCGACATTACTAGCGGGAAGGCAGATACGCAGTATTTT; CDR3: CASSDITSGKADTQYF
J: TRBJ2-3; size: .; D: .; V: TRBV9; DNA: TGTGCCAGCAGCTGCGGCACAGATACGCAGTATTTT; CDR3: CASSCGTDTQYF
J: TRBJ2-5; size: .; D: .; V: TRBV7-7; DNA: TGTGCCAGCAGCTTGACTATTTCAGAAGCAACTGAGCGGTACTTC; CDR3: CASSLTISEATERYF
J: TRBJ1-1; size: .; D: .; V: TRBV2; DNA: TGTGCCAGCAGTGAAGGAAGGGCAGGGAAAGCTTTCTTT; CDR3: CASSEGRAGKAFF
J: TRBJ1-5; size: .; D: .; V: TRBV12-5; DNA: TGTGCTAGTGGTTTTCGGGCCCCCATCCGCGCTCAGCCCCAGCATTTT; CDR3: CASGFRAPIRAQPQHF
J: TRBJ2-6; size: .; D: .; V: TRBV5-1; DNA: TGCGCCAGCAGCTTGGTGGGGCACTCTGGGGCCAACGTCCTGACTTTC; CDR3: CASSLVGHSGANVLTF
J: TRBJ1-4; size: .; D: TRBD1; V: TRBV7-9; DNA: TGTGCCAGCAGCTTAGCTGTCGGGAGCAGGGGGGCTGTGCTGTTTTTT; CDR3: CASSLAVGSRGAVLFF
J: TRBJ2-3; size: .; D: .; V: TRBV13; DNA: TGTGCCAGCAGCTTAAAGCTAGCGTATAGCACAGATACGCAGTATTTT; CDR3: CASSLKLAYSTDTQYF
J: TRBJ1-2; size: .; D: TRBD1; V: TRBV7-2; DNA: TGTGCCAGCAGCTTTACAGACGACAGGGTTTCTTATGGCTACACCTTC; CDR3: CASSFTDDRVSYGYTF
J: TRBJ2-3; size: many; D: .; V: TRBV11-3; DNA: TGTGCCAGCAGCTCAAGTCGAGATACGCAGTATTTT; CDR3: CASSSSRDTQYF
J: TRBJ1-2; size: .; D: .; V: TRBV20-1; DNA: TGCAGTGCTAGAGATCGGGACCGGGTCCGCTATGGCTACACCTTC; CDR3: CSARDRDRVRYGYTF
J: TRBJ2-6; size: .; D: .; V: TRBV7-9; DNA: TGTGCCAGCAGCTTAACAGGGCCAAGGTCAGGGGCCAACGTCCTGACTTTC; CDR3: CASSLTGPRSGANVLTF
J: TRBJ1-4; size: .; D: .; V: TRBV5-1; DNA: TGCGCCAGCAGCTTTGACATACAAACGGGTGAAAAACTGTTTTTT; CDR3: CASSFDIQTGEKLFF
J: TRBJ2-1; size: .; D: .; V: TRBV7-2; DNA: TGTGCCAGCAGCTTAGCTACCGGGACAACCTACAATGAGCAGTTCTTC; CDR3: CASSLATGTTYNEQFF
J: TRBJ2-6; size: .; D: .; V: TRBV12-3/TRBV12-4; DNA: TGTGCCAGCAGTTTCGGCGGACCAGATTTTTGGACTGGGGCCAACGTCCTGACTTTC; CDR3: CASSFGGPDFWTGANVLTF
J: TRBJ2-5; size: once; D: .; V: TRBV24-1; DNA: TGTGCCACCAGTGATTTTACGGGGAGAGAGACCCAGTACTTC; CDR3: CATSDFTGRETQYF
J: TRBJ2-1; size: few; D: TRBD2; V: TRBV29-1; DNA: TGCAGCGTTGACCTTCCCGGAGGGATAGCGGGTCGGGGCTCCTACAATGAGCAGTTCTTC; CDR3: CSVDLPGGIAGRGSYNEQFF
J: TRBJ2-6; size: .; D: .; V: TRBV7-3; DNA: TGTGCCAGCAGCTATACCCCACCGGGACCTAGCTCTGGGGCCAACGTCCTGACTTTC; CDR3: CASSYTPPGPSSGANVLTF
J: TRBJ1-6; size: .; D: .; V: TRBV6-2/TRBV6-3; DNA: TGTGCCAGCATGAAGACAGTCACTTATAATTCACCCCTCCACTTT; CDR3: CASMKTVTYNSPLHF
J: TRBJ1-2; size: .; D: .; V: TRBV27; DNA: TGTGCCAGCAGTTCCCGAAAACAGGGAAACTATGGCTACACCTTC; CDR3: CASSSRKQGNYGYTF
J: TRBJ1-5; size: .; D: .; V: TRBV15; DNA: TGTGCCACCCTCGACAGGCCTTTTAGCAATCAGCCCCAGCATTTT; CDR3: CATLDRPFSNQPQHF
J: TRBJ2-3; size: .; D: .; V: TRBV4-1; DNA: TGCGCCAGTAGCCAAGATTTCGCGGGGCGCACAGATACGCAGTATTTT; CDR3: CASSQDFAGRTDTQYF
J: TRBJ2-7; size: .; D: TRBD2; V: TRBV12-3/TRBV12-4; DNA: TGTGCCAGCAGACCCCCCGGGACTAACAACGAGCAGTACTTC; CDR3: CASRPPGTNNEQYF
J: TRBJ2-7; size: .; D: .; V: TRBV7-9; DNA: TGTGCCAGCAGCCTGTGGGGGTACGAGCAGTACTTC; CDR3: CASSLWGYEQYF
J: TRBJ2-7; size: .; D: .; V: TRBV7-3; DNA: TGTGCCAGCAGCATACAGACAGGCTCCTCGTGGGAGCAGTACTTC; CDR3: CASSIQTGSSWEQYF
J: TRBJ1-1; size: .; D: .; V: TRBV6-6; DNA: TGTGCCAGCAGTTACTCCCCCATAGGGGGTAACACTGAAGCTTTCTTT; CDR3: CASSYSPIGGNTEAFF
J: TRBJ2-7; size: .; D: TRBD1; V: TRBV7-2; DNA: TGTGCCAGCAGCTTAATGGGGACAGGGGCCTACGAGCAGTACTTC; CDR3: CASSLMGTGAYEQYF
J: TRBJ2-3; size: .; D: .; V: TRBV7-9; DNA: TGTGCCAGCAGCTCAACAGGGGGAGGGTCCGGCACAGATACGCAGTATTTT; CDR3: CASSSTGGGSGTDTQYF
J: TRBJ1-2; size: .; D: .; V: TRBV5-1; DNA: TGCGCCAGCAGCTTGGCGGACGGTCTCAATGGCTACACCTTC; CDR3: CASSLADGLNGYTF
J: TRBJ2-7; size: .; D: .; V: TRBV29-1; DNA: TGCAGCGTTGAAAACGTTGTGGGCGGCGAGCAGTACTTC; CDR3: CSVENVVGGEQYF
J: TRBJ2-3; size: .; D: TRBD2; V: TRBV6-6; DNA: TGTGCCAGCAGTTACCAAGGGACTAGCCAGATGGGAGATACGCAGTATTTT; CDR3: CASSYQGTSQMGDTQYF
J: TRBJ1-1; size: .; D: TRBD1; V: TRBV29-1; DNA: TGCAGCGTTGTAAGGGGGGGGGACAGGGAAGCTTTCTTT; CDR3: CSVVRGGDREAFF
J: TRBJ2-1; size: few; D: .; V: TRBV11-2; DNA: TGTGCCAGCAGCCTTACCGGGACCGCATACAATGAGCAGTTCTTC; CDR3: CASSLTGTAYNEQFF
J: TRBJ2-5; size: .; D: .; V: TRBV20-1; DNA: TGCAGTGCTAACAATCTAGGGGACCAAGTCAATGAGCAGTACTTC; CDR3: CSANNLGDQVNEQYF
J: TRBJ2-7; size: .; D: TRBD2; V: TRBV2; DNA: TGTGCCAGCAGTGCCCTAGCGGGATCCCACGAGCAGTACTTC; CDR3: CASSALAGSHEQYF
J: TRBJ1-5; size: .; D: .; V: TRBV10-3; DNA: TGTGCCATCAGTGAAAGACAGTTTAGCAATCAGCCCCAGCATTTT; CDR3: CAISERQFSNQPQHF